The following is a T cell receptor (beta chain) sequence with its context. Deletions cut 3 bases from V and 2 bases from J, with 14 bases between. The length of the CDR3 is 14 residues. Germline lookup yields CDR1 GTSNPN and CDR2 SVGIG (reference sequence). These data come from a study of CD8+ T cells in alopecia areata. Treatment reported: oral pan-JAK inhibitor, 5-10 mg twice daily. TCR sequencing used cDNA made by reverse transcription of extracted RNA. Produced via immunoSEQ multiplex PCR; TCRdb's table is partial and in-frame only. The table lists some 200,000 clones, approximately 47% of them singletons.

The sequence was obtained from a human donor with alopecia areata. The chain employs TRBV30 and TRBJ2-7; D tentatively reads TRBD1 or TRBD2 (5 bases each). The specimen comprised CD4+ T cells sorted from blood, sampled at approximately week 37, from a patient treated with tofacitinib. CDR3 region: CAWRPRDHPYEQYF. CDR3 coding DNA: TGTGCCTGGAGACCTCGGGACCATCCCTACGAGCAGTACTTC.